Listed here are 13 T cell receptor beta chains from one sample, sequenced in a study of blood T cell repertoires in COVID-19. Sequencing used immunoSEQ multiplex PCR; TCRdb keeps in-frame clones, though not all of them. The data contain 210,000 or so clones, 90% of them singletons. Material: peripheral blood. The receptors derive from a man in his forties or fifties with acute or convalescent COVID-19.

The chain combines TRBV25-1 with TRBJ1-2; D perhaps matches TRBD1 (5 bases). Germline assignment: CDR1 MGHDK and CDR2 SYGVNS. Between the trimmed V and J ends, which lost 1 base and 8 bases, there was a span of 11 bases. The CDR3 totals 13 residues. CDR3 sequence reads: CASSELPGRGYTF. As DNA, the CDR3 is TGTGCCAGCAGTGAATTGCCAGGGCGGGGCTACACCTTC.

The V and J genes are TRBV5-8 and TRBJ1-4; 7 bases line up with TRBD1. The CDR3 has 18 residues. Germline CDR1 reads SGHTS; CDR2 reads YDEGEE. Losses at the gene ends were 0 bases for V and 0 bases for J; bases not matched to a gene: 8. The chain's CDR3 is CASSLALDRSTTNEKLFF. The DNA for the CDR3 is TGTGCCAGCAGCTTGGCTTTGGACAGGTCCACAACTAATGAAAAACTGTTTTTT.

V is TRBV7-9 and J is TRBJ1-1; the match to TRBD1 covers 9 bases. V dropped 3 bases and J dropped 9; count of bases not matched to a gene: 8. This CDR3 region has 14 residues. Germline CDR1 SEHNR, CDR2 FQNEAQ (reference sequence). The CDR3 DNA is TGTGCCAGCAGCTTGTCGGACAGGGGAGGGAAAGCTTTCTTT. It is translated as CASSLSDRGGKAFF.

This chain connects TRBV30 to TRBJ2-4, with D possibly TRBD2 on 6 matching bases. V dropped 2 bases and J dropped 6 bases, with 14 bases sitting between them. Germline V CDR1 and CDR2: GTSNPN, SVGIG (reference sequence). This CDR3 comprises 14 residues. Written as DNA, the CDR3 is TGTGCCTGGAGTCAGGCGGAGGGGAGAAACATTCAGTACTTC. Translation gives CAWSQAEGRNIQYF.

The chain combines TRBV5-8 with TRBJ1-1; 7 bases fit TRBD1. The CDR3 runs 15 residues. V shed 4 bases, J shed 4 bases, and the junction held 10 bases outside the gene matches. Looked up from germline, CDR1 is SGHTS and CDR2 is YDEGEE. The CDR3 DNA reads TGTGCCAGCAGCCAGGGAGACAGGGAGGTCACTGAAGCTTTCTTT. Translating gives CASSQGDREVTEAFF.

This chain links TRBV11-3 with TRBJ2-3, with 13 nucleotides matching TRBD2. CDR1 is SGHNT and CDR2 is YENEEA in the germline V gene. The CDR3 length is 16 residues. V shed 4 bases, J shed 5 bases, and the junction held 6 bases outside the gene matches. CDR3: CASSSGTSGTGDTQYF. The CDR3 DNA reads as TGTGCCAGCAGCTCCGGGACTAGCGGGACCGGAGATACGCAGTATTTT.

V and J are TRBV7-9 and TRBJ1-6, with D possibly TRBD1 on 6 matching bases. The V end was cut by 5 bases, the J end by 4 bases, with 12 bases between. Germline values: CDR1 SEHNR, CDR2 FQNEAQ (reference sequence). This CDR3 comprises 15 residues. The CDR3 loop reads CASSPGGQYNSPLHF. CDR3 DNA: TGTGCCAGCAGCCCGGGGGGCCAGTATAATTCACCCCTCCACTTT.

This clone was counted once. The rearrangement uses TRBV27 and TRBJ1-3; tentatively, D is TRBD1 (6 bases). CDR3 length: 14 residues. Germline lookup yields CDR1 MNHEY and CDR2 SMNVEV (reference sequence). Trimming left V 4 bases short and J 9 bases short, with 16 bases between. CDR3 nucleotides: TGTGCCAGCAGTTCAACAGGGACCGGAGGCACCATATATTTT. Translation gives CASSSTGTGGTIYF.

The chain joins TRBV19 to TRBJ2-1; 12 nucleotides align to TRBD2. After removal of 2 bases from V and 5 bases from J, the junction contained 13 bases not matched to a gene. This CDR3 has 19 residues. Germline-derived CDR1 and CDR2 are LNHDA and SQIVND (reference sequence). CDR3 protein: CASSISEPLAGGPHNEQFF. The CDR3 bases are TGTGCCAGTAGTATATCCGAGCCCCTAGCGGGAGGGCCCCACAATGAGCAGTTCTTC.

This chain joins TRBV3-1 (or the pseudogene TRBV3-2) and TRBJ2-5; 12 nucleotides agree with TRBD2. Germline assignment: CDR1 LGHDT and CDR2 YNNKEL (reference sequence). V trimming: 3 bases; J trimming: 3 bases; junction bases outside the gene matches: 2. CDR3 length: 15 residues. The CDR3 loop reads CASSQRLAGEETQYF. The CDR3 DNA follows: TGTGCCAGCAGCCAGAGACTAGCGGGGGAAGAGACCCAGTACTTC.

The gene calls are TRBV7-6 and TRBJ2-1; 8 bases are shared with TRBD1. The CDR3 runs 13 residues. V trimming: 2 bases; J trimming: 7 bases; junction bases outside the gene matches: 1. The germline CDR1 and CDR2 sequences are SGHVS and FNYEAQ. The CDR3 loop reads CASSLNRGNEQFF. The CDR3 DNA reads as TGTGCCAGCAGCTTAAACAGGGGGAATGAGCAGTTCTTC.

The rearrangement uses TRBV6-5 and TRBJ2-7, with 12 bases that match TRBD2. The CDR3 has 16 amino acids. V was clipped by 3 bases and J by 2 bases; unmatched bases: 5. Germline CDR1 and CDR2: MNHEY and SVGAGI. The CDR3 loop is CASSYSRTSGTYEQYF. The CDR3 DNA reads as TGTGCCAGCAGTTATTCTCGGACTAGCGGGACCTACGAGCAGTACTTC.

The DNA for the CDR3 is TGTGCCAGCAGCTTAACCAGGGTCCAACCCTTGAACACTGAAGCTTTCTTT. This gives the protein CASSLTRVQPLNTEAFF. This chain connects TRBV7-3 to TRBJ1-1; tentatively, D is TRBD1 (5 bases). V lost 0 bases to trimming and J lost 0 bases, with 14 bases between them. The CDR3 is made up of 17 amino acids. Germline CDR1 SGHTA, CDR2 FQGTGA. Full variable domain (remainder filled in from reference TRBV7-3 and TRBJ1-1): GAGVSQTPSNKVTEKGKYVELRCDPISGHTALYWYRQSLGQGPEFLIYFQGTGAADDSGLPNDRFFAVRPEGSVSTLKIQRTERGDSAVYLCASSLTRVQPLNTEAFFGQGTRLTVV.